This T cell receptor beta chain is drawn from a study of early T cells in non-severe SARS-CoV-2 infection. Study-wide results and caveats: Comparison of clonotypes with VDJdb favored anti-spike CD8 responses while missing private and CD4 specificities.

Germline CDR1 MNHNS, CDR2 SASEGT. V lost 4 bases to trimming and J lost 5 bases; unmatched junction nucleotides: 4. The length of the CDR3 is 14 residues. MiXCR, applied by TCRdb to the 5' RACE reads, yields one record per CDR3 protein. Of some 78,000 distinct CDR3 sequences detected, about 13% appear once; the ten largest clones hold around 6%. This clonotype has more than one count but fewer than ten. What it recognizes is unknown. The material sequenced was whole blood. The V call is TRBV6-1, the J call TRBJ2-2, with TRBD1 identical over 7 bases. The receptor's source is an adult who was a healthcare worker with PCR-confirmed SARS-CoV-2 infection or an uninfected control (not recorded which). DNA for the CDR3: TGTGCCAGCAGTGTTTTCAGGGGGACCGGGGAGCTGTTTTTT. This sequence encodes CASSVFRGTGELFF.